The present entry profiles one T cell receptor beta chain with its context. Its binding antigen is unknown. No base quality values were provided; no much bigger clone lies one nucleotide off. TCR beta VDJ combination and CDR3 sequence profiling used genomic DNA as the template. An Illumina HiSeq 2000 was the platform used for TCR repertoire sequencing. As for the authors' bioinformatics: TRBV/TRBJ rearrangement plots, CDR3 size and DJ length profiles, and Simpson's diversity index were used to assess repertoires. The immunodominant clone was defined as the most abundant DNA sequence in deep sequencing data. CDR3 amino acid sequences were checked for sharing between subjects and were compared against published repertoires and the VDJdb database. TCRdb reprocessed the public reads (quality trimming at Q25 with fastp, clone calling with MiXCR) and kept in-frame beta chains. Entries are consolidated by CDR3 protein sequence, retaining the most common genes and DNA. The V and J calls follow TCRdb's processing rather than the paper's. For this sample there are 200,000 or so distinct CDR3 sequences; approximately 51% appear just once. The ten largest clones represent about 20% of the sample.

The sample originates from a study of CD8+CD57+ T cells in acquired aplastic anemia (dated by TCRdb to 2016 to 2019). Background on the whole study: On average, sorted CD4+ and CD8+ cells yielded 3.2 ug of extracted DNA, with a range of roughly 0.19 to 27.4 ug. CD8+CD57+ expansion was defined as a frequency above the mean frequency observed in healthy subjects. Study-wide findings and limitations: CD8+ Simpson's diversity did not differ significantly between patients and healthy controls (P=0.060). Some 27 CD8+ CDR3 sequences were found in both patients and controls but appeared to be highly expressed in patients and within the immunodominant clones of the patients.

From V the trimming removes 5 bases and from J it removes 12 bases, while the gene matches leave 9 bases of the junction unaccounted for. Inclusive of the bounding cysteine and phenylalanine, the CDR3 is 12 residues long. The sequence is cut down to CDR3 DNA, 36 bases in frame from base 1. Expansion of CD8+CD57+ cells had been shown by flow cytometry in the patients chosen for sequencing. Severe acquired aplastic anemia was diagnosed in all patients according to International Study of Aplastic Anemia and Agranulocytosis and Camitta criteria. No therapy had been received by the patients at the time of blood sampling. The study deep-sequenced TCR repertoires of sorted CD4+ and CD8+ blood T cells from severe aplastic anemia patients and healthy subjects. In the USA, patient enrollment took place under clinicaltrials.gov protocols 00001620, 01623167, 00001397, 00071045, 00081523 and 00961064. Ficoll-Paque density gradient centrifugation was used to isolate peripheral blood mononuclear cells. CD4+ and CD8+ T cells were sorted by FACS or magnetic beads before DNA extraction.

Recombination joined TRBV12-3 or TRBV12-4 with TRBJ2-7; 8 middle bases align to TRBD1. The sequence was obtained from a human donor with aplastic anemia. Material for sequencing was sorted CD4+, CD8+, or CD8+CD57+ T cells (not recorded which) from PBMCs. The nucleotides are TGTGCCAGCAGTCCGTCGGGCACAGGGGGGTACTTC. Translation gives CASSPSGTGGYF.